This TCR beta chain was recorded in a study of blood T cell repertoires in COVID-19 (dated by TCRdb to 2020 to 2021). As for the study more broadly: Samples from collaborators originated in the United States, Italy and Spain and spanned both the acute and convalescent phases of COVID-19. The repertoires were released in a freely available public database intended as a resource for research on the immune response to SARS-CoV-2. The samples were drawn from the first 160 participants of the ongoing ImmuneRACE study and from 950 to 1,500 subjects provided by 6 global collaborators. The prospective study material was composed of cDNA or gDNA derived from T cells, B-cell-depleted T cells, or PBMCs. The dataset comprised deeply sampled blood TCRbeta repertoires from subjects exposed to, actively infected with, or recovered from COVID-19. HLA class I and class II types, where available, came from metadata supplied by the sample provider rather than from assay-based typing. Nearly every sample came with metadata listing a de-identified subject ID, COVID-19 status, age in years and sex.

Collaborating institutions collected whole blood in K2EDTA tubes following their own protocols. For TCRbeta analysis, collaborators shipped samples in one of three forms: frozen whole blood, isolated PBMCs, or DNA extracted from either of those sample types. What the work shows at the level of the full study, not this receptor alone: How much clinical and demographic metadata was included differed by source and by participant, and the metadata was provided uncurated.

TCRbeta CDR3 regions were amplified from genomic DNA by means of the immunoSEQ Assay, a bias-controlled multiplex PCR. The study's own analysis went as follows. The number of nucleated cells in each sample was estimated from the amplification of reference gene primers within the assay. To quantify the absolute abundance of each unique TCRbeta CDR3 rearrangement, sequence reads were collapsed and filtered. Productive Simpson clonality was computed per sample as the square root of Simpson's diversity index over productive rearrangements. TCRdb provides this immuneACCESS table in a form limited to in-frame rearrangements. Some clones are lacking; in checked studies, under half of them reflect an unresolved V gene, and why the rest are absent is not known. That table gives V, J and clone size, and the DNA gave D and trimming. Counted in this sample were 150,000 or so clones; over 85% of them appeared once. About a sixth of the sample lies in the top ten.

As regards this clone: The antigen it recognizes is unknown. No base quality information exists; no much larger clone differs at one position.

Ends trimmed: V by 6 bases, J by 2 bases; bases unmatched to a gene: 12. The CDR1 and CDR2 encoded by the germline V gene (reference sequence) are MNHEY and SMNVEV. There are 18 amino acids in the CDR3, from cysteine to phenylalanine inclusive. The read is trimmed to its CDR3 DNA, 54 bases read in frame from base 1. This sequence originates from a man in his 60s with active or convalescent COVID-19. Material: peripheral blood. The chain joins TRBV27 to TRBJ2-2, with 10 central nucleotides matching TRBD2. The nucleotide sequence is given as TGTGCCAGCAGAAGACTGGCGCTAGCGGGAGAAAACACCGGGGAGCTGTTTTTT. The encoded protein is CASRRLALAGENTGELFF.